This TCR beta chain comes out of a study of shared clonotypes between healthy human individuals. General study points: Naive subsets generally exceeded memory subsets in estimated richness.

Germline V CDR1 and CDR2: KGHSH, LQKENI. This CDR3 has 15 amino acids. V was pared by 0 bases and J by 6 bases, with 11 bases between. Method: immunoSEQ multiplex PCR; TCRdb's copy keeps in-frame clones and lacks some. The data contain roughly 2.6 million clones, around 94% of them seen just once; the ten biggest clones take up more than 0.12%. To note about this clone: Its antigen remains unidentified.

The origin of this receptor is a man younger than 35 in good health. The V gene is TRBV18, the J gene TRBJ1-4, with D hard to call. Source material: naive CD4+ T cells sorted from blood. Regarding subset: CD45RA+ positively selected. Here the CDR3 reads CASSPPNQPDEKLFF. CDR3 nucleotide sequence: TGTGCCAGCTCACCACCGAACCAGCCTGATGAAAAACTGTTTTTT.